These 18 T cell receptor beta chains share one sample of origin, sequenced in a study of radiotherapy plus CTLA-4 blockade in lung cancer. Repertoires were generated with immunoSEQ multiplex PCR, while TCRdb's copy carries only in-frame clones and drops some. The table includes tens of thousands of clones, approximately 80% detected once. Sequencing was performed on peripheral blood, taken from a patient treated with radiotherapy plus ipilimumab. The source is a human donor with non-small cell lung cancer whose response to radiotherapy plus ipilimumab could not be evaluated.

The V and J genes are TRBV9 and TRBJ2-7, with D possibly TRBD2 on 8 matching bases. CDR1 SGDLS and CDR2 YYNGEE come from the germline V gene. This CDR3 region has 16 residues. The ends were cut back, 3 bases at V and 2 bases at J, with 18 bases in the middle. The CDR3: CASSARGGQSTYEQYF. For the CDR3, the DNA is TGTGCCAGCAGCGCCCGGGGGGGACAGTCTACCTACGAGCAGTACTTC. The variable domain in full, completed from reference TRBV9 and TRBJ2-7, reads DSGVTQTPKHLITATGQRVTLRCSPRSGDLSVYWYQQSLDQGLQFLIQYYNGEERAKGNILERFSAQQFPDLHSELNLSSLELGDSALYFCASSARGGQSTYEQYFGPGTRLTVT.

The CDR3 here is CASSTTGIQPQHF. CDR3 sequence (DNA): TGTGCCAGCAGCACGACAGGGATTCAGCCCCAGCATTTT. This chain joins TRBV7-2 and TRBJ1-5, with 7 nucleotides matching TRBD1. Trimming at V came to 5 bases and at J to 6 bases, leaving 4 bases not matched to a gene. The CDR3 contains 13 residues. The V gene's germline CDR1 is SGHTA and CDR2 FQGNSA.

This clone was counted between two and nine times. The chain links TRBV28 to TRBJ1-2; D possibly corresponds to TRBD1 (5 bases). Germline V CDR1 and CDR2: MDHEN, SYDVKM. V gave up 6 bases and J gave up 2 bases, with 10 bases separating them. The CDR3 totals 13 residues. The CDR3 nucleotides are TGTGCCAGCAGCTATGACAGAAACTATGGCTACACCTTC. Translated, it gives CASSYDRNYGYTF.

The V gene is TRBV5-1, the J gene TRBJ2-2, with 10 nucleotides matching TRBD1. The V gene end was trimmed by 4 bases and the J gene end by 5 bases; junction bases not matched to a gene: 11. The CDR3 is 17 amino acids. The germline V gene has CDR1 SGHRS and CDR2 YFSETQ. The CDR3 DNA sequence: TGCGCCAGCAGCGGATCCGGGACAGGGGTAATAACCGGGGAGCTGTTTTTT. Residues: CASSGSGTGVITGELFF.

The chain combines TRBV19 with TRBJ1-5, with TRBD1 matching over 8 bases. After removal of 5 bases from V and 4 bases from J, the junction contained 10 bases not matched to a gene. In germline, CDR1 is LNHDA, CDR2 SQIVND (reference sequence). The CDR3 contains 16 residues. The CDR3 DNA is TGTGCCAGTAGTCTCGGGACAGGATCCTGGAATCAGCCCCAGCATTTT. Translating gives CASSLGTGSWNQPQHF.

The chain is built from TRBV29-1 and TRBJ2-3; TRBD2 is a possible D gene (6 bases). V shed 4 bases and J shed 4 bases, with 15 bases lying between them. The CDR3 extends over 14 amino acids. Germline V gene sequence: CDR1 SQVTM, CDR2 ANQGSEA. CDR3 DNA sequence: TGCAGCGTTGCTGATCAAGGGACTTCAGATACGCAGTATTTT. Encoded protein: CSVADQGTSDTQYF.

The chain links TRBV30 to TRBJ2-3; a weak D match, TRBD2 (6 bases). Trimming stripped 4 bases from V and 9 bases from J, with 14 bases between. The length of the CDR3 is 12 residues. Germline V lookup: CDR1 GTSNPN, CDR2 SVGIG (reference sequence). The chain's CDR3 is CAWIEAGSTQYF. Written as DNA, the CDR3 is TGTGCCTGGATTGAGGCGGGGAGCACGCAGTATTTT.

V and J are TRBV5-5 and TRBJ2-7; a weak D match, TRBD1 (6 bases). The ends were cut back, 3 bases at V and 6 bases at J, with 10 bases in the middle. Germline V gives CDR1 SGHKS, CDR2 YYEKEE (reference sequence). This CDR3 has 12 amino acids. CDR3 sequence reads: CASSSTGSEQYF. In nucleotides, the CDR3 is TGTGCCAGCAGCTCAACAGGGAGCGAGCAGTACTTC.

CDR3 bases: TGTGCCAGCAGTTTCGTAGCGGGCCTTAGCACAGATACGCAGTATTTT. As protein: CASSFVAGLSTDTQYF. The V and J genes are TRBV9 and TRBJ2-3; 7 nucleotides align to TRBD2. Per the germline V gene, CDR1 is SGDLS and CDR2 is YYNGEE. The trim removed 5 bases at V and 0 bases at J, leaving 9 bases unmatched. This CDR3 has 16 residues.

With respect to this clone: The junction shows a germline mismatch at one end, possibly a read error. V and J are TRBV7-9 and TRBJ1-1; 10 nucleotides agree with TRBD1. The CDR3 has 13 amino acids. Germline CDR1 is SEHNR and CDR2 is FQNEAQ (reference sequence). The CDR3 is CASSAAGTGAPTF. The CDR3 region has the DNA TGTGCCAGCAGCGCCGCCGGGACAGGGGCCCCGACGTTT.

This clone was recorded a few times. This chain connects TRBV4-1 to TRBJ2-5; tentatively, D is TRBD1 (6 bases). The last part of the DNA fits TRBJ2-7 better; the J call may be wrong. The CDR3 is made up of 16 amino acids. Germline V gene sequence: CDR1 MGHRA, CDR2 YSYEKL. The CDR3 DNA sequence: TGCGCCAGCAGCCAAGATCCCCAGGGGAGTTCATACGAGCAGTACTTC. Protein sequence: CASSQDPQGSSYEQYF.

This chain links TRBV18 with TRBJ2-1; 9 nucleotides align to TRBD2. The trim removed 6 bases at V and 6 bases at J, leaving 12 bases unmatched. CDR3 length: 16 amino acids. Germline lookup yields CDR1 KGHSH and CDR2 LQKENI. The CDR3 DNA is TGTGCCAGCTCGACGGGGGCGGGAGGGCCGGGCAATGAGCAGTTCTTC. It specifies CASSTGAGGPGNEQFF. Supplemented by reference TRBV18 and TRBJ2-1, the full variable domain reads NAGVMQNPRHLVRRRGQEARLRCSPMKGHSHVYWYRQLPEEGLKFMVYLQKENIIDESGMPKERFSAEFPKEGPSILRIQQVVRGDSAAYFCASSTGAGGPGNEQFFGPGTRLTVL.

This sequence joins TRBV5-1 and TRBJ1-4, with 7 bases that match TRBD1. The J segment lost 1 base and the V segment lost 0 bases, leaving 3 bases of the junction unmatched. This CDR3 spans 16 amino acids. The germline V gene encodes CDR1 SGHRS and CDR2 YFSETQ. The CDR3 DNA reads TGCGCCAGCAGCTTGGGGAACAGGGGAACTAATGAAAAACTGTTTTTT. Translated, it gives CASSLGNRGTNEKLFF.

The V and J genes are TRBV28 and TRBJ1-4; D gene unclear. The length of the CDR3 is 11 residues. V was shortened by 8 bases and J by 7 bases, with 8 bases between the two germline ends. Germline CDR1 is MDHEN and CDR2 is SYDVKM. The CDR3 DNA sequence: TGTGCCAGCCGGAGTCGTGAAAAACTGTTTTTT. This sequence encodes CASRSREKLFF.

This chain connects TRBV5-4 to TRBJ2-3; D is possibly TRBD2 (6 bases). The CDR3 is 15 amino acids. The germline CDR1 and CDR2 sequences are SGHNT and YYREEE (reference sequence). V was clipped by 0 bases and J by 4 bases, with 12 bases between them. The CDR3 reads CASSLAERGADTQYF. The CDR3 nucleotides read TGTGCCAGCAGCTTGGCCGAGCGCGGGGCAGATACGCAGTATTTT.

This clone was picked up a small number of times. The gene calls are TRBV7-9 and TRBJ2-7, with a possible D match to TRBD2 (7 bases). The V end lost 5 bases, the J end lost 5 bases, and 22 bases lay between the germline ends. This CDR3 spans 16 amino acids. The germline gives CDR1 SEHNR, CDR2 FQNEAQ (reference sequence). The CDR3 nucleotides read TGTGCCAGCAGCCCCAGAGGGGACCCGCGGGGGCACGAGCAGTACTTC. As protein: CASSPRGDPRGHEQYF.

The gene calls are TRBV9 and TRBJ2-5; D perhaps matches TRBD1 (5 bases). The CDR3 sequence is 12 residues long. Trimming removed 5 bases at V and 4 bases at J, with 9 bases between. Germline-derived CDR1 and CDR2 are SGDLS and YYNGEE. The CDR3 nucleotides are TGTGCCAGCAGTCCTCAGGGAGAGACCCAGTACTTC. Translation: CASSPQGETQYF.

V usage is TRBV23-1 and J usage is TRBJ2-7; D might be TRBD2 (5 bases). TRBV23-1 belongs to the ORF category, with a function that is uncertain. CDR3 length: 13 amino acids. The V end lost 2 bases, the J end lost 3 bases, and 8 bases lay between the germline ends. Here the CDR3 reads CASSQGRGYEQYF. Written as DNA, the CDR3 is TGCGCCAGCAGTCAAGGTCGGGGCTACGAGCAGTACTTC.